This T cell receptor (beta chain) is from a study of blood T cell repertoires in COVID-19. Study-wide background: COVID-19 samples collected from the United States, Italy and Spain covered acute and convalescent phases. Sample material is recorded as cDNA or gDNA derived from T cells, B-cell-depleted T cells, or PBMCs.

The data were produced by immunoSEQ multiplex PCR, yet TCRdb's version contains in-frame clones alone and is incomplete. The table includes 50,000 to 60,000 clones, over 80% detected once. V shed 4 bases and J shed 8 bases, with 27 bases lying between them. The CDR3 is 17 residues long. CDR1 and CDR2 from the germline V gene are SGHRS and YFSETQ. A Seattle source enrolled patients during active infection and followed them longitudinally. The chain employs TRBV5-1 and TRBJ1-2; a weak D match, TRBD1 (6 bases). This clonotype originated in a man in his forties or fifties with COVID-19, enrolled during active disease. Sample: peripheral blood. CDR3 nucleotide sequence: TGCGCCAGCAGCCCGGGGCTACAGGGATGGGACCTGGCGGGCTACACCTTC. Amino acid sequence: CASSPGLQGWDLAGYTF.